The 8 T cell receptor beta chains reported below all come from one sample, sequenced in a study of human T cells and chemical hapten exposure. Specified time point: patch test 1, 2 weeks after DPC sensitization. The sample's treatment: therapeutic diphenylcyclopropenone sensitization with weekly scalp DPC. TCRdb re-called the RACE reads through MiXCR, storing one row per CDR3 protein. The table includes around 190,000 distinct CDR3 sequences, 20% to 25% detected once. The specimen was whole blood, collected in connection with sensitization to the hapten diphenylcyclopropenone (DPC). The receptor source for this set is a woman aged 45-59 years with alopecia areata. Some clones in this sample may be carry-over from other donors' samples.

This clonotype has ten or more counts. CDR3 sequence: CASSLGTQYF. The CDR3 DNA reads as TGTGCCAGCAGCTTGGGGACCCAGTACTTC. The chain recombines TRBV7-9 with TRBJ2-5; unclear D gene. Germline assignment: CDR1 SEHNR and CDR2 FQNEAQ (reference sequence). CDR3 size: 10 residues. The V end lost 3 bases, the J end lost 7 bases, and 3 bases lay between the germline ends.

This clonotype has a handful of counts. The chain joins TRBV28 to TRBJ1-5; D not certain. CDR1 and CDR2 from the germline V gene are MDHEN and SYDVKM. Trimming cost V 3 bases and J 7 bases, with 7 bases left between them. The CDR3 length is 12 residues. CDR3 amino acids: CASSLLGQPQHF. CDR3 coding DNA: TGTGCCAGCAGTTTGCTTGGACAGCCCCAGCATTTT.

This clonotype has just a few counts. The V and J genes are TRBV20-1 and TRBJ1-2, with a tentative D call TRBD1 (5 bases). Trimming removed 5 bases from V and 1 base from J, with 11 bases in between. Germline V CDR1 and CDR2: DFQATT, SNEGSKA (reference sequence). This CDR3 comprises 13 residues. CDR3 nucleotides: TGCAGTGCTTGGGGGGGGTATAACTATGGCTACACCTTC. Translated, it gives CSAWGGYNYGYTF.

This clonotype was seen repeatedly, ten times or more. J is TRBJ2-5 and V is TRBV9, with D hard to call. The length of the CDR3 is 13 residues. V was pared by 0 bases and J by 2 bases, with 5 bases between. Germline-derived CDR1 and CDR2 are SGDLS and YYNGEE. The CDR3 loop is CASSVGGQETQYF. CDR3 DNA: TGTGCCAGCAGCGTAGGCGGACAAGAGACCCAGTACTTC.

The rearrangement joins TRBV29-1 to TRBJ2-2; 11 positions agree with TRBD2. The CDR3 has 16 amino acids. Germline trimming cut 4 bases from V and 6 bases from J; bases unmatched to any gene: 10. Looked up from germline, CDR1 is SQVTM and CDR2 is ANQGSEA. CDR3 protein: CSVGIVAGGLAGELFF. CDR3 in DNA: TGCAGCGTTGGAATTGTAGCGGGAGGGCTGGCCGGGGAGCTGTTTTTT.

The gene calls are TRBV7-2 and TRBJ1-4; the D gene is possibly TRBD1 (5 bases). The CDR3 is 14 residues long. Germline CDR1 SGHTA, CDR2 FQGNSA. Between the trimmed V and J ends, which lost 5 bases and 4 bases, there was a span of 11 bases. CDR3 loop: CASSVQVDNEKLFF. The CDR3 DNA is TGTGCCAGCAGCGTACAGGTGGATAATGAAAAACTGTTTTTT.

This sequence joins TRBV4-2 and TRBJ1-2, with TRBD1 identical over 10 bases. The CDR3 runs 17 residues. Germline V CDR1 and CDR2: LGHNA, YNFKEQ. V was clipped by 2 bases and J by 0 bases; unmatched bases: 6. The CDR3, as DNA: TGTGCCAGCAGCCAAAGAGGGACAGGGGTTGCTAACTATGGCTACACCTTC. It encodes CASSQRGTGVANYGYTF.

This chain links TRBV7-9 with TRBJ2-1; 12 positions agree with TRBD2. The CDR3 extends over 16 amino acids. After removal of 5 bases from V and 9 bases from J, the junction contained 11 bases not matched to a gene. Germline values: CDR1 SEHNR, CDR2 FQNEAQ (reference sequence). CDR3 loop: CASSPRTSGKGVEQFF. In nucleotides, the CDR3 is TGTGCCAGCAGCCCCCGGACTAGCGGGAAGGGCGTTGAGCAGTTCTTC.